This T cell receptor (beta chain) stems from a study of blood T cell repertoires in COVID-19. CDR3 length: 18 amino acids. Germline CDR1 SGHDT, CDR2 YYEEEE. Trimming shortened V by 1 base and J by 0 bases, and 14 bases separated the two germline ends. This clone was observed a few times. Original handling: How many nucleated cells were present was estimated from reference gene primer amplification. Sequencing was performed with immunoSEQ multiplex PCR; in TCRdb, only in-frame clones are kept and a portion is missing. V and J calls and clone size are given by that table; D and trimming were obtained from the DNA. The repertoire holds about 21,000 clones, with around 89% as singletons.

The source is a man between 65 and 79 years old with active COVID-19. The sample comprised peripheral blood. J is TRBJ1-6 and V is TRBV5-6; TRBD1 is a possible D gene (6 bases). In DNA form, the CDR3 reads TGTGCCAGCAGCTTGATTTTTGACAGGAGCTCCTATAATTCACCCCTCCACTTT. It specifies CASSLIFDRSSYNSPLHF.